The entry below describes one T cell receptor beta chain. The naive CD8 subset, CD45RO-negative cells positively selected for CCR7, excluded terminally differentiated effector memory CD45RA+ cells. These data originate in a study of shared clonotypes between healthy human individuals. Measured with immunoSEQ multiplex PCR; TCRdb has only the in-frame clones, and not every one. The table shows roughly 2.1 million clones, with 90% to 95% occurring only once. CDR1 is SGDLS, CDR2 YYNGEE, per germline. V lost 4 bases, J lost 5 bases, and 18 bases lay in between. CDR3 length: 15 amino acids. The TCR was taken from a man between 18 and 29 years old in good health. Some clones in this sample may be carry-over from other donors' samples. The sample was naive CD8+ T cells from PBMCs. This rearrangement joins TRBV9 to TRBJ1-2; a weak D match, TRBD1 (6 bases). CDR3 in amino acids: CASSSGTLNPYGYTF. As DNA, the CDR3 is TGTGCCAGCAGCTCAGGGACACTTAACCCTTATGGCTACACCTTC.